Presented here are 5 T cell receptor beta chains from one specimen sequenced in a study of radiation and T cells in renal cell carcinoma. Specified treatment: 15 Gy SBRT to primary tumor, nephrectomy 4 weeks later. Sequenced by immunoSEQ multiplex PCR; TCRdb stores in-frame clones only, minus some. Of around 16,000 clones in the sample, 50% were seen once. Sequenced here: tumor tissue, sampled from a patient whose treatment included radiotherapy and nephrectomy. These receptors were taken from a woman aged 60-75 years with renal cell carcinoma.

This clone was observed a few times. This chain uses TRBV7-2 with TRBJ1-2; D gene unclear. Trimming removed 1 base from V and 0 bases from J, with 9 bases in between. CDR1 is SGHTA and CDR2 is FQGNSA in the germline V gene. The CDR3 contains 15 residues. The DNA for the CDR3 is TGTGCCAGCAGCTTAGTCTCCAAGTCTAACTATGGCTACACCTTC. Its protein product is CASSLVSKSNYGYTF.

A few counts support this clone. V gene TRBV25-1 combines with J gene TRBJ1-1, with 8 bases identical to TRBD1. In germline, CDR1 is MGHDK, CDR2 SYGVNS. Germline trimming cut 5 bases from V and 6 bases from J; bases unmatched to any gene: 2. The CDR3 consists of 12 residues. The CDR3 region has the DNA TGTGCCAGCAGTACAGGGGGGCCTGAAGCTTTCTTT. This encodes CASSTGGPEAFF.

In its sample, this clone was seen a few times. This sequence joins TRBV7-2 and TRBJ2-1, with 7 bases aligning to TRBD2. Trimming cost V 2 bases and J 6 bases; bases outside gene matches: 1. Germline V gives CDR1 SGHTA, CDR2 FQGNSA. The CDR3 loop spans 13 amino acids. This chain's CDR3 is CASSLLAGNEQFF. Here the CDR3 DNA reads TGTGCCAGCAGCTTATTAGCGGGCAATGAGCAGTTCTTC.

The chain has TRBV28 and TRBJ2-6; no firm D call. The CDR3 covers 17 residues. Trimming stripped 3 bases from V and 1 base from J, with 13 bases between. CDR1 is MDHEN and CDR2 is SYDVKM in the germline V gene. The CDR3 region is CASSFPRSRSGANVLTF. In DNA, the CDR3 is TGTGCCAGCAGTTTTCCGAGGAGCAGGTCTGGGGCCAACGTCCTGACTTTC. Filled out from reference TRBV28 and TRBJ2-6, the complete variable domain reads DVKVTQSSRYLVKRTGEKVFLECVQDMDHENMFWYRQDPGLGLRLIYFSYDVKMKEKGDIPEGYSVSREKKERFSLILESASTNQTSMYLCASSFPRSRSGANVLTFGAGSRLTVL.

The chain uses TRBV7-9 and TRBJ1-1; a weak D match, TRBD1 (6 bases). The V and J ends lost 2 bases and 2 bases respectively, with 12 bases between them. The length of the CDR3 is 15 residues. CDR1 is SEHNR, CDR2 FQNEAQ, per germline (reference sequence). The CDR3 DNA is TGTGCCAGCAGCTTATCGACAGGTCCAAACACTGAAGCTTTCTTT. Translating gives CASSLSTGPNTEAFF.